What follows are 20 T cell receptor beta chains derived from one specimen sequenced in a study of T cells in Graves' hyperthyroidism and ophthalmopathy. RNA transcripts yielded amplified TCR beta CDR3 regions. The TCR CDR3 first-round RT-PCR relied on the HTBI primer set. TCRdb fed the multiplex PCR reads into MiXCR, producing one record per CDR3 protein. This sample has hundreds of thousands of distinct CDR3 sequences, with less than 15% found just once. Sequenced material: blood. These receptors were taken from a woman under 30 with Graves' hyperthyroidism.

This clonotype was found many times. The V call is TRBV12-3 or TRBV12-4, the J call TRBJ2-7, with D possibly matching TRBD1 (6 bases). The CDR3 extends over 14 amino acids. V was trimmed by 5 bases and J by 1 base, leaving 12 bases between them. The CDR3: CASSTAQGSYEQYF. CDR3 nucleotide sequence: TGTGCCAGCAGTACTGCACAGGGTTCCTACGAGCAGTACTTC.

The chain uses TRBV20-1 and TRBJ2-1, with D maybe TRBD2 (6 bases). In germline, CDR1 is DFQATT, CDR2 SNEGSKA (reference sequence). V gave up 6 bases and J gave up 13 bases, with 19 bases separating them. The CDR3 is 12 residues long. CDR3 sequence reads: CSASRGTRDQFF. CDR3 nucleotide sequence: TGCAGTGCCTCCCGCGGGACCCGTGACCAGTTCTTC.

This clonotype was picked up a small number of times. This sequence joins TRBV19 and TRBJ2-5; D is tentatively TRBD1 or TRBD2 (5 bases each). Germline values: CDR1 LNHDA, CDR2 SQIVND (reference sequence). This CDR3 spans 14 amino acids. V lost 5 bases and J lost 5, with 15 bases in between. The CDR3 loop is CASSGPGRPETQYF. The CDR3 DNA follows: TGTGCCAGTAGTGGCCCGGGACGTCCGGAGACCCAGTACTTC.

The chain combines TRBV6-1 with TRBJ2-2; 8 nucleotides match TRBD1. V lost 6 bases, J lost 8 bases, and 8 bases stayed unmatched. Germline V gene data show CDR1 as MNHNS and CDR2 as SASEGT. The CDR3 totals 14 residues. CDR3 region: CASRGGQVMGELFF. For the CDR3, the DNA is TGTGCCAGCAGAGGGGGACAGGTGATGGGGGAGCTGTTTTTT.

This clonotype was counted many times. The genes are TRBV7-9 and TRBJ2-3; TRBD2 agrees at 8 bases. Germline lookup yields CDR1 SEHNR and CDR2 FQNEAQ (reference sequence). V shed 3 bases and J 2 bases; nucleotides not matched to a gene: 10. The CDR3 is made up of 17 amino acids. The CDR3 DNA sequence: TGTGCCAGCAGCTTCCAGTACGGGACTAGGTCCACAGATACGCAGTATTTT. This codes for CASSFQYGTRSTDTQYF.

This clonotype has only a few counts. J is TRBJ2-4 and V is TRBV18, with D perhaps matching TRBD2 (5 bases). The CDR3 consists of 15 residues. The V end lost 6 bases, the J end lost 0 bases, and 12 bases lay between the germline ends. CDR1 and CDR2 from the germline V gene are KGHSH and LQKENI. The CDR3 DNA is TGTGCCAGCTCCCAGGAGGTTCTAGCCAAAAACATTCAGTACTTC. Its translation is CASSQEVLAKNIQYF.

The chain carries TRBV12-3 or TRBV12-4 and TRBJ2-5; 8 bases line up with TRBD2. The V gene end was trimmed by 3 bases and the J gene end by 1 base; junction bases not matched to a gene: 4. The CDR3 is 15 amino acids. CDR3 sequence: CASSFETSVQETQYF. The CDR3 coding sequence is TGTGCCAGCAGTTTTGAGACTAGCGTCCAAGAGACCCAGTACTTC.

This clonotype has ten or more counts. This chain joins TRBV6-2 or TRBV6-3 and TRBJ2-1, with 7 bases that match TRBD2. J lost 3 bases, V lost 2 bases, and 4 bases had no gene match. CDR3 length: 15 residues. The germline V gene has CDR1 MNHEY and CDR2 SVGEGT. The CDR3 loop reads CASSYGGGNYNEQFF. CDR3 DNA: TGTGCCAGCAGTTACGGCGGGGGAAACTACAATGAGCAGTTCTTC.

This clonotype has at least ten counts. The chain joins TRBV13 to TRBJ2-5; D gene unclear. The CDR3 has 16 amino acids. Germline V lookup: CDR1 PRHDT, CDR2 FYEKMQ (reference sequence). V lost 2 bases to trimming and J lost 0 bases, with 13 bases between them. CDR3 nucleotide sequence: TGTGCCAGCAGCTTAAATCTGGGCCAAAACCAAGAGACCCAGTACTTC. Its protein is CASSLNLGQNQETQYF.

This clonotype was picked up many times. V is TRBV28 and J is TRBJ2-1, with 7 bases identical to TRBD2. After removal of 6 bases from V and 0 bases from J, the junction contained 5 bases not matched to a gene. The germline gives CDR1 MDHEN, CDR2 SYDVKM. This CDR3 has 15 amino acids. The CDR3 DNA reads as TGTGCCAGCAGGAGTCGACTAGCCTCCTACAATGAGCAGTTCTTC. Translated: CASRSRLASYNEQFF.

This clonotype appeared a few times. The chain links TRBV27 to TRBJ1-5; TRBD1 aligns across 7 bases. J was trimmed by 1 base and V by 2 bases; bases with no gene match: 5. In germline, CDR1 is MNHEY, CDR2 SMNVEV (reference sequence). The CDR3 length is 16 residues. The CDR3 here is CASSLTGARSNQPQHF. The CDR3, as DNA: TGTGCCAGCAGTTTAACAGGGGCCCGAAGCAATCAGCCCCAGCATTTT.

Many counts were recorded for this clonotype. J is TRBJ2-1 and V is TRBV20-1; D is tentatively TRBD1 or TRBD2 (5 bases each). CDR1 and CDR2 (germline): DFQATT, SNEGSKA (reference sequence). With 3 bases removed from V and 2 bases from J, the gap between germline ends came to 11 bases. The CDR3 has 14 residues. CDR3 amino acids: CSASPQGPYNEQFF. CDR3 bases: TGCAGTGCTAGTCCTCAGGGACCCTACAATGAGCAGTTCTTC.

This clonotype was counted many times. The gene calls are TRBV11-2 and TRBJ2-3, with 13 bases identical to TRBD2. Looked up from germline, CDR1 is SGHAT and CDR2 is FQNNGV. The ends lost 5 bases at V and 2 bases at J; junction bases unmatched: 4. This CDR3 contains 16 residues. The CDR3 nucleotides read TGTGCCAGCAGCAAACTAGCGGGAGGGCCCACAGATACGCAGTATTTT. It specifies CASSKLAGGPTDTQYF.

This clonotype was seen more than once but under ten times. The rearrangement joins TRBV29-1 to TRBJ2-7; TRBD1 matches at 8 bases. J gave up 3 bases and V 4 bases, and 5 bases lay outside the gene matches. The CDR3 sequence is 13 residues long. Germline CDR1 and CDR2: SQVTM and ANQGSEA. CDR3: CSVVRQGHYEQYF. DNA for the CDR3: TGCAGCGTTGTCCGACAGGGGCACTACGAGCAGTACTTC.

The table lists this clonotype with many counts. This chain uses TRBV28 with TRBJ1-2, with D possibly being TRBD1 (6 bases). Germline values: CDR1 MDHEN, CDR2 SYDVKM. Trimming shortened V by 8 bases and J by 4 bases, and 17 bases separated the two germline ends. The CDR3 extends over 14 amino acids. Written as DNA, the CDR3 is TGTGCCAGCCAAGACCCAGGGGCAGTCTATGGCTACACCTTC. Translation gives CASQDPGAVYGYTF.

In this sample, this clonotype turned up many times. In nucleotides, the CDR3 is TGCGCCAGCAGCTTGGGTGTAGCCCAAGAGACCCAGTACTTC. Amino acids: CASSLGVAQETQYF. The genes are TRBV5-1 and TRBJ2-5; D unclear. The CDR3 has 14 residues. CDR1 and CDR2 from the germline V gene are SGHRS and YFSETQ. Trimming took off 0 bases at V and 1 base at J, with 7 bases between the two ends.

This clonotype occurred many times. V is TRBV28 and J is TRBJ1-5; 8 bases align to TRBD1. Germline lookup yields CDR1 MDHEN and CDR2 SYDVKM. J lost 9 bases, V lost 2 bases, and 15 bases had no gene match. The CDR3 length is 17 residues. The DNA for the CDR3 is TGTGCCAGCAGTTTAGGAACCGGGACAGGCATTACTGGGCCCCAGCATTTT. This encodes CASSLGTGTGITGPQHF.

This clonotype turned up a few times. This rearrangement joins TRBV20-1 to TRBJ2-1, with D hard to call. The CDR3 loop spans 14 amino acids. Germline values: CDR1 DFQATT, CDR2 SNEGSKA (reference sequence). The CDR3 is CLPRTPLNYNEQFF. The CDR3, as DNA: TGCCTCCCACGAACCCCTCTGAACTACAATGAGCAGTTCTTC.

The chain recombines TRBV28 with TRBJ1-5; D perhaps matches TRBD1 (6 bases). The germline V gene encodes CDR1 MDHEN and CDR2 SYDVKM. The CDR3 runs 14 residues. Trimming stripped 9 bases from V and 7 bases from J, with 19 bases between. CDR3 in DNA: TGTGCCAGTCAGGTCGGGGGCTTAGAACAGCCCCAGCATTTT. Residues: CASQVGGLEQPQHF.

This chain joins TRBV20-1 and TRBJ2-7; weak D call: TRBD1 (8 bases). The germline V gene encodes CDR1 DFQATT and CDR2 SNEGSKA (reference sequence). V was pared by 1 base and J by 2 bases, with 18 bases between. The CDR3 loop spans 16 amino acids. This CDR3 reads CSARVSTGGEAYEQYF. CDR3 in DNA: TGCAGTGCTAGAGTGTCTACAGGGGGGGAAGCCTACGAGCAGTACTTC.